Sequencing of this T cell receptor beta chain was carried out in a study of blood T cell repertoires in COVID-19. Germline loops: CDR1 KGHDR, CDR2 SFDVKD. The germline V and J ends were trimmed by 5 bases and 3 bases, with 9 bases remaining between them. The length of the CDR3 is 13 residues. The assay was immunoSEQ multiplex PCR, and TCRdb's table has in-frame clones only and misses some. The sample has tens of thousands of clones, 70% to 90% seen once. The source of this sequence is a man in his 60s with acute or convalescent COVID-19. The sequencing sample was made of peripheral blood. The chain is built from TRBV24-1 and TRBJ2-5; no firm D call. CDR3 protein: CATSGVAEETQYF. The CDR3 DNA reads TGTGCCACCAGTGGGGTAGCAGAAGAGACCCAGTACTTC.